This T cell receptor (beta chain) was sequenced in a study of T cell changes during pregnancy in multiple sclerosis. Libraries were prepared by immunoSEQ multiplex PCR; TCRdb keeps only in-frame clonotypes and omits some of them. Of around 32,000 clones in the sample, about 89% are singletons; the top ten hold around 10%. V lost 0 bases, J lost 1 base, and 10 bases stayed unmatched. Germline CDR1 reads SGDLS; CDR2 reads YYNGEE. CDR3 length: 17 residues. V usage is TRBV9 and J usage is TRBJ2-7; TRBD1 matches at 7 bases. Here the sequenced sample was CD8+ T cells from peripheral blood mononuclear cells, taken in the third trimester of pregnancy. The sequence was obtained from a female donor with multiple sclerosis, enrolled in a pregnancy study. The CDR3 sequence is CASSVGVVGTVSYEQYF. The CDR3 region has the DNA TGTGCCAGCAGCGTAGGTGTCGTCGGGACAGTATCCTACGAGCAGTACTTC. Combining the CDR3 with reference TRBV9 and TRBJ2-7 gives the whole variable domain DSGVTQTPKHLITATGQRVTLRCSPRSGDLSVYWYQQSLDQGLQFLIQYYNGEERAKGNILERFSAQQFPDLHSELNLSSLELGDSALYFCASSVGVVGTVSYEQYFGPGTRLTVT.